Below are 24 T cell receptor beta chains sequenced from a single sample in a study of cytomegalovirus exposure and HLA in healthy donors. Clones were sequenced by immunoSEQ multiplex PCR, and TCRdb holds only the in-frame ones, with some missing. This table has approximately 150,000 clones, about nine tenths appearing once. The sequenced sample consisted of PBMCs. These receptors were taken from a man younger than 35 in good health and CMV-seropositive.

Only one count was recorded for this clone. This chain joins TRBV25-1 and TRBJ2-7; TRBD1 is a possible D gene (5 bases). Looked up from germline, CDR1 is MGHDK and CDR2 is SYGVNS. The CDR3 is 15 residues long. The ends were cut back, 3 bases at V and 0 bases at J, with 12 bases in the middle. CDR3 residues: CASSDVQGSSYEQYF. The DNA for the CDR3 is TGTGCCAGCAGTGATGTGCAGGGAAGCTCCTACGAGCAGTACTTC.

Only a few counts were recorded for this clone. The J gene is TRBJ2-7, the V gene TRBV18; D gene ambiguous. The CDR3 is made up of 13 amino acids. In germline, CDR1 is KGHSH, CDR2 LQKENI. V gave up 1 base and J gave up 5 bases, with 9 bases separating them. The CDR3 loop is CASSPRALNEQYF. As DNA, the CDR3 is TGTGCCAGCTCACCACGGGCCCTCAACGAGCAGTACTTC.

The rearrangement uses TRBV4-1 and TRBJ1-5; TRBD1 matches at 9 bases. Trimming took 5 bases from V and 2 from J; bases not matched to a gene: 10. The CDR3 sequence is 17 residues long. Germline loops: CDR1 MGHRA, CDR2 YSYEKL. The CDR3 is CASSMGQGYKGNQPQHF. The CDR3 DNA is TGCGCCAGCAGCATGGGACAGGGCTACAAAGGCAATCAGCCCCAGCATTTT.

V and J are TRBV11-2 and TRBJ1-1; TRBD1 matches 9 bases. The CDR3 spans 13 residues. In germline, CDR1 is SGHAT, CDR2 FQNNGV. Trimming at V came to 5 bases and at J to 6 bases, leaving 4 bases not matched to a gene. The CDR3 DNA reads TGTGCCAGCAGCGTAACAGGGGGCTCTGAAGCTTTCTTT. This sequence encodes CASSVTGGSEAFF.

The V and J genes are TRBV28 and TRBJ2-1, with 13 bases aligning to TRBD2. CDR3 length equals 18 residues. The germline V gene encodes CDR1 MDHEN and CDR2 SYDVKM. J was trimmed by 3 bases and V by 4 bases; bases with no gene match: 9. The CDR3 loop reads CASSSYGLAGAYYNEQFF. The CDR3 DNA reads TGTGCCAGCAGTTCATATGGACTAGCGGGGGCCTACTACAATGAGCAGTTCTTC.

The chain links TRBV6-6 to TRBJ1-1; possibly TRBD1 for D (5 bases). V lost 10 bases and J lost 1, with 16 bases in between. Germline CDR1 MNHNY, CDR2 SVGAGI (reference sequence). CDR3 length: 14 amino acids. The CDR3, as DNA: TGTGCCATCCTTACCCAGGGAAGGAACACTGAAGCTTTCTTT. Protein: CAILTQGRNTEAFF.

V and J are TRBV13 and TRBJ2-1; the match to TRBD2 covers 8 bases. Germline CDR1 and CDR2: PRHDT and FYEKMQ (reference sequence). The CDR3 spans 15 residues. After removal of 5 bases from V and 6 bases from J, the junction contained 9 bases not matched to a gene. CDR3 region: CASSERGGWGNEQFF. As DNA, the CDR3 is TGTGCCAGCAGCGAACGGGGGGGCTGGGGCAATGAGCAGTTCTTC. Drawing the rest from reference TRBV13 and TRBJ2-1, the complete variable domain is AAGVIQSPRHLIKEKRETATLKCYPIPRHDTVYWYQQGPGQDPQFLISFYEKMQSDKGSIPDRFSAQQFSDYHSELNMSSLELGDSALYFCASSERGGWGNEQFFGPGTRLTVL.

This clone was observed a few times. V gene TRBV7-2 combines with J gene TRBJ2-7; 16 bases map to TRBD2. This CDR3 contains 18 residues. CDR1 is SGHTA, CDR2 FQGNSA, per germline. J was trimmed by 0 bases and V by 4 bases; bases with no gene match: 6. CDR3 region: CASSWGLAGGPGSYEQYF. The CDR3 DNA is TGTGCCAGCAGCTGGGGACTAGCGGGAGGGCCTGGCTCCTACGAGCAGTACTTC.

The V call is TRBV9, the J call TRBJ2-5; 8 bases are a match to TRBD2. V shed 2 bases, J shed 4 bases, and the junction held 10 bases outside the gene matches. This CDR3 comprises 16 residues. Looked up from germline, CDR1 is SGDLS and CDR2 is YYNGEE. The CDR3: CASSVESGRGGETQYF. The DNA of the CDR3 is TGTGCCAGCAGCGTTGAAAGCGGGAGAGGGGGAGAGACCCAGTACTTC. Full variable domain (remainder filled in from reference TRBV9 and TRBJ2-5): DSGVTQTPKHLITATGQRVTLRCSPRSGDLSVYWYQQSLDQGLQFLIQYYNGEERAKGNILERFSAQQFPDLHSELNLSSLELGDSALYFCASSVESGRGGETQYFGPGTRLLVL.

This chain connects TRBV29-1 to TRBJ2-7; the match to TRBD1 covers 8 bases. The V segment lost 6 bases and the J segment 5 bases; nucleotides outside the gene matches: 9. The germline V gene encodes CDR1 SQVTM and CDR2 ANQGSEA. This CDR3 contains 13 residues. CDR3 in DNA: TGCAGCGTACGGGGCGGACAGGGCCACGAGCAGTACTTC. Translation gives CSVRGGQGHEQYF.

CDR3 in amino acids: CASSREAGGWAEAFF. The CDR3 DNA reads as TGTGCCAGCAGCCGAGAGGCGGGCGGTTGGGCTGAAGCTTTCTTT. The J gene is TRBJ1-1, the V gene TRBV7-2; D unresolved. V lost 5 bases and J lost 6, with 19 bases in between. The length of the CDR3 is 15 residues. CDR1 is SGHTA and CDR2 is FQGNSA in the germline V gene. The whole variable domain, filled in from reference TRBV7-2 and TRBJ1-1, reads GAGVSQSPSNKVTEKGKDVELRCDPISGHTALYWYRQSLGQGLEFLIYFQGNSAPDKSGLPSDRFSAERTGGSVSTLTIQRTQQEDSAVYLCASSREAGGWAEAFFGQGTRLTVV.

There are a few counts of this clone. The V call is TRBV5-1, the J call TRBJ1-2, with no clear D. The CDR3 is made up of 13 amino acids. Germline V gives CDR1 SGHRS, CDR2 YFSETQ. Trimming cost V 3 bases and J 5 bases, with 11 bases left between them. This CDR3 is CASSSTTEYGYTF. CDR3 DNA: TGCGCCAGCAGCTCAACCACTGAGTATGGCTACACCTTC. Filled out from reference TRBV5-1 and TRBJ1-2, the complete variable domain reads KAGVTQTPRYLIKTRGQQVTLSCSPISGHRSVSWYQQTPGQGLQFLFEYFSETQRNKGNFPGRFSGRQFSNSRSEMNVSTLELGDSALYLCASSSTTEYGYTFGSGTRLTVV.

CDR3 bases: TGTGCCAGCAGCTCCCAGGACTCTGGAAACACCATATATTTT. This encodes CASSSQDSGNTIYF. The chain is built from TRBV7-9 and TRBJ1-3; D is unresolved. CDR1 is SEHNR, CDR2 FQNEAQ, per germline (reference sequence). This CDR3 has 14 amino acids. The germline V and J ends were trimmed by 4 bases and 0 bases, with 7 bases remaining between them.

V usage is TRBV14 and J usage is TRBJ1-2; possibly TRBD1 for D (6 bases). V was cut by 6 bases and J by 8 bases, with 13 bases left in between. Per the germline V gene, CDR1 is SGHDN and CDR2 is FVKESK. The CDR3 totals 12 residues. In nucleotides, the CDR3 is TGTGCCAGCAGGTCCCACAGGGACGGCTACACCTTC. The encoded protein is CASRSHRDGYTF.

This clone occurred once. The genes are TRBV13 and TRBJ1-2; D is unresolved. The CDR3 length is 14 residues. Trimming pared 5 bases from V and 0 bases from J, leaving 10 bases between. Germline lookup yields CDR1 PRHDT and CDR2 FYEKMQ (reference sequence). CDR3 sequence reads: CASSQASTNYGYTF. DNA for the CDR3: TGTGCCAGCAGCCAGGCCTCTACTAACTATGGCTACACCTTC.

The rearrangement uses TRBV6-5 and TRBJ1-5; 11 nucleotides line up with TRBD1. The CDR3 has 15 residues. Germline CDR1 is MNHEY and CDR2 is SVGAGI. V gave up 6 bases and J gave up 6 bases; unmatched junction bases: 7. The CDR3 nucleotides are TGTGCCAGCAGATCCCGGACAGGGGGCATTCAGCCCCAGCATTTT. Encoded protein: CASRSRTGGIQPQHF.

The rearrangement joins TRBV27 to TRBJ1-2; D not certain. The CDR3 sequence is 14 residues long. V was clipped by 4 bases and J by 4 bases, with 13 bases between them. Germline-derived CDR1 and CDR2 are MNHEY and SMNVEV (reference sequence). CDR3 protein: CASSSPGVGYGYTF. Written as DNA, the CDR3 is TGTGCCAGCAGTTCCCCTGGAGTCGGCTATGGCTACACCTTC.

The J gene is TRBJ1-1, the V gene TRBV2, with no clear D. Trimming took 3 bases from V and 3 from J, leaving 8 bases between them. CDR1 and CDR2 from the germline V gene are SNHLY and FYNNEI. This CDR3 region has 13 residues. This CDR3 is CASSDSSDTEAFF. The DNA for the CDR3 is TGTGCCAGCAGTGATTCTTCGGACACTGAAGCTTTCTTT.

This chain connects TRBV7-8 to TRBJ2-7; 8 bases line up with TRBD2. The J segment lost 3 bases and the V segment lost 5 bases, leaving 9 bases of the junction unmatched. Germline CDR1 reads SGHVS; CDR2 reads FQNEAQ. The CDR3 is 15 residues long. The CDR3 DNA is TGTGCCAGCAGCCCGGGACTAGGGCTAGTCTACGAGCAGTACTTC. This sequence encodes CASSPGLGLVYEQYF.

The chain employs TRBV19 and TRBJ1-1; 10 bases agree with TRBD1. V shed 5 bases, J shed 1 base, and the junction held 4 bases outside the gene matches. Germline assignment: CDR1 LNHDA and CDR2 SQIVND (reference sequence). The CDR3 has 15 residues. CDR3 loop: CASSQTGGPNTEAFF. In nucleotides, the CDR3 is TGTGCCAGTAGTCAGACAGGGGGCCCGAACACTGAAGCTTTCTTT.

The genes are TRBV9 and TRBJ2-7; possible D gene TRBD2, 6 bases. This CDR3 has 15 residues. Germline-derived CDR1 and CDR2 are SGDLS and YYNGEE. V was clipped by 7 bases and J by 2 bases, with 19 bases between them. CDR3 in DNA: TGTGCCAGCTCCATCAACGATGGGGGGACCTACGAGCAGTACTTC. Translation gives CASSINDGGTYEQYF.

This clone was recorded only once. V usage is TRBV29-1 and J usage is TRBJ2-1; unclear D gene. The CDR3 covers 14 residues. V lost 4 bases and J lost 2, with 12 bases in between. CDR1 SQVTM and CDR2 ANQGSEA come from the germline V gene. CDR3 bases: TGCAGCGTTGTCTTACAAGCGCCCTACAATGAGCAGTTCTTC. This translates into CSVVLQAPYNEQFF.

This clone appeared a few times. The V call is TRBV7-2, the J call TRBJ2-7; TRBD1 matches at 12 bases. The CDR3 has 14 amino acids. J gave up 6 bases and V 4 bases, and 4 bases lay outside the gene matches. CDR1 and CDR2 from the germline V gene are SGHTA and FQGNSA. The CDR3 DNA follows: TGTGCCAGCAGCTCCGGGACAGGGGGCTTCGAGCAGTACTTC. This codes for CASSSGTGGFEQYF.

This clone was seen a handful of times. The chain has TRBV7-8 and TRBJ2-3; TRBD2 aligns across 9 bases. The V segment lost 0 bases and the J segment 3 bases; nucleotides outside the gene matches: 4. The CDR3 is 16 residues long. From germline, CDR1 is SGHVS and CDR2 FQNEAQ. Written as DNA, the CDR3 is TGTGCCAGCAGCTTAGCGATCACTAGCGGGACAGATACGCAGTATTTT. Translation gives CASSLAITSGTDTQYF.